Given below is one T cell receptor beta chain in context. The sample comes from a study of T cell responses to AZD1222 COVID-19 vaccine. Germline V gene lookup returns CDR1 DFQATT and CDR2 SNEGSKA (reference sequence). CDR3 size: 14 residues. After removal of 3 bases from V and 2 bases from J, the junction contained 5 bases not matched to a gene. This table comes from immunoSEQ multiplex PCR, and its TCRdb copy is limited to in-frame clones, with some not included. In the table there are 25,000 to 35,000 clones, around 86% of which are singletons. The rearrangement uses TRBV20-1 and TRBJ2-5, with 8 bases that match TRBD2. The sample was peripheral blood, taken on day 0 of AZD1222 vaccination. This receptor was obtained from an adult in good health. The CDR3 region is CSASDGTRQETQYF. The CDR3 coding sequence is TGCAGTGCTAGTGACGGGACTAGACAAGAGACCCAGTACTTC.